These T cell receptor beta chains were read from a single sample in a study of T cell clones after liver transplantation. TCRdb's table, derived via immunoSEQ multiplex PCR, lists solely in-frame clones and lacks some. This sample has tens of thousands of clones; just under 80% occur once, and the top ten carry about 32%. The input for sequencing was CD8+ T cells from blood, taken 54 months after liver transplant. The receptors here all came from a human patient who received a liver transplant. Some T cells may be supplied by the graft donor. The CDR3 runs from the conserved cysteine through the conserved F or W. Each record gives: D gene, clone size, V gene, J gene, CDR3 protein, CDR3 DNA. The D gene is left open where the match is weak. Rows give clone size only sometimes, using once, few, many, or a class for an expanded clone.

>TRBD1|.|TRBV6-6|TRBJ2-7
CASSRGDSYYEQYF
TGTGCCAGCAGTCGAGGGGACAGCTACTACGAGCAGTACTTC
>.|.|TRBV9|TRBJ1-5
CASSVENQPQHF
TGTGCCAGCAGCGTAGAGAATCAGCCCCAGCATTTT
>TRBD1|.|TRBV27|TRBJ2-7
CASSLSGQVAEQYF
TGTGCCAGCAGTTTATCGGGACAGGTAGCCGAGCAGTACTTC
>.|.|TRBV27|TRBJ2-7
CASSLNGARVYEQYF
TGTGCCAGCAGTTTAAACGGGGCGCGGGTATACGAGCAGTACTTC
>TRBD2|.|TRBV7-2|TRBJ2-3
CASSLVGGLLMNTQYF
TGTGCCAGCAGCTTAGTGGGGGGACTACTGATGAATACGCAGTATTTT
>.|once|TRBV28|TRBJ2-1
CASSLGDNEQFF
TGTGCCAGCAGTTTGGGCGACAATGAGCAGTTCTTC
>.|.|TRBV30|TRBJ1-6
CAWSKRQDLNSPLHF
TGTGCCTGGAGTAAGCGGCAGGACCTTAATTCACCCCTCCACTTT
>.|.|TRBV27|TRBJ1-4
CASSLSLGSEKLFF
TGTGCCAGCAGTTTGAGTTTAGGGAGTGAAAAACTGTTTTTT
>TRBD1|few|TRBV5-4|TRBJ2-7
CASSLQGTYEQYF
TGTGCCAGCAGCTTACAGGGGACCTACGAGCAGTACTTC
>.|.|TRBV25-1|TRBJ2-1
CASSVTRYNEQFF
TGTGCCAGCAGTGTGACTAGGTACAATGAGCAGTTCTTC
>.|.|TRBV7-2|TRBJ2-2
CASSLPPDRPNTGELFF
TGTGCCAGCAGCCTCCCCCCCGACAGGCCGAACACCGGGGAGCTGTTTTTT
>TRBD2|.|TRBV11-2|TRBJ2-5
CASSRPDWAGVETQYF
TGTGCCAGCAGCAGACCCGACTGGGCGGGGGTGGAGACCCAGTACTTC
>TRBD1|.|TRBV7-3|TRBJ2-1
CASSRTGGKSYNEQFF
TGTGCCAGCAGCAGGACAGGGGGCAAATCCTACAATGAGCAGTTCTTC
>TRBD1|.|TRBV15|TRBJ2-7
CATSRVLPGGYEQYF
TGTGCCACCAGCAGAGTCCTACCAGGGGGCTACGAGCAGTACTTC
>.|few|TRBV28|TRBJ2-7
CASTAPRDTYYEQYF
TGTGCCAGCACCGCTCCCCGGGACACCTACTACGAGCAGTACTTC
>.|.|TRBV7-7|TRBJ2-7
CASSTTPGAVDEQYF
TGTGCTAGCAGCACGACCCCAGGGGCGGTCGACGAGCAGTACTTC
>.|once|TRBV2|TRBJ1-4
CASGVGNEKLFF
TGTGCCAGCGGGGTAGGGAATGAAAAACTGTTTTTT
>.|.|TRBV7-9|TRBJ1-1
CASSTSQLNTEAFF
TGTGCCAGCAGCACGTCCCAGTTGAACACTGAAGCTTTCTTT
>.|.|TRBV16|TRBJ2-7
CASSQSSSPYEQYF
TGTGCCAGCAGCCAATCGTCCAGTCCCTACGAGCAGTACTTC
>.|.|TRBV6-5|TRBJ2-4
CASRHTGLGSDIQYF
TGTGCCAGCAGACACACAGGGCTCGGGTCGGACATTCAGTACTTC
>TRBD1|.|TRBV6-5|TRBJ2-2
CASSPNRGVAGELFF
TGTGCTAGCAGTCCAAACAGGGGGGTAGCCGGGGAGCTGTTTTTT
>.|.|TRBV6-5|TRBJ2-1
CASSYSPRVQFF
TGTGCCAGCAGTTACTCGCCGCGCGTCCAGTTCTTC
>.|few|TRBV7-6|TRBJ1-2
CASSLGQSDPNYGYTF
TGTGCCAGCAGCTTAGGACAGAGCGACCCTAACTATGGCTACACCTTC
>.|.|TRBV18|TRBJ2-5
CASSPRDEETQYF
TGTGCCAGCTCACCACGGGACGAAGAGACCCAGTACTTC
>.|.|TRBV15|TRBJ1-1
CATSRGAMNTEAFF
TGTGCCACCAGCAGAGGTGCCATGAACACTGAAGCTTTCTTT
>.|.|TRBV27|TRBJ2-7
CASSLRAGGYEQYF
TGTGCCAGCAGTTTGCGGGCAGGGGGGTACGAGCAGTACTTC
>.|.|TRBV6-5|TRBJ2-7
CASSSGGVYEQYF
TGTGCCAGCAGTTCCGGGGGCGTGTACGAGCAGTACTTC
>.|.|TRBV9|TRBJ2-7
CASSVDGNLMGEQYF
TGTGCCAGCAGCGTAGATGGGAACCTTATGGGGGAGCAGTACTTC
>TRBD1|.|TRBV28|TRBJ2-1
CASSQTGGDYNEQFF
TGTGCCAGCAGTCAAACAGGGGGCGACTACAATGAGCAGTTCTTC
>.|.|TRBV7-2|TRBJ2-4
CASSFGLAKNIQYF
TGTGCCAGCAGCTTTGGGCTAGCCAAAAACATTCAGTACTTC
>.|.|TRBV27|TRBJ1-6
CASSFGGVAYNSPLHF
TGTGCCAGCAGTTTCGGGGGGGTCGCCTATAATTCACCCCTCCACTTT